Given below is one TCR beta chain in context. What it recognizes is unknown. This record comes from a study of ipilimumab plus nivolumab after autologous stem cell transplantation. About the study: Median doses per patient: roughly five ipilimumab, fewer than ten nivolumab.

The protocol was immunoSEQ multiplex PCR, while the TCRdb copy is restricted to in-frame clones and leaves out a portion. The sample contains 84,000 or so clones, 83% of which appear only once. Checkpoint therapy with ipilimumab 1 mg/kg began 14 to 28 days after transplant. The germline V gene encodes CDR1 SGHTA and CDR2 FQGNSA. The CDR3 has 14 residues. V was trimmed by 0 bases and J by 5 bases, leaving 10 bases between them. Regarding the study as a whole: TCR repertoire, Treg phenotype and gut microbiota reportedly support more study of this approach.

The input for sequencing was PBMCs, taken in a trial of ipilimumab plus nivolumab as post-transplant consolidation. The source of this sequence is a male donor with diffuse large B-cell lymphoma. The chain couples TRBV7-2 to TRBJ1-2; D not certain. CDR3 protein: CASSLAAGGYGYTF. The DNA of the CDR3 is TGTGCCAGCAGCTTAGCGGCAGGAGGTTATGGCTACACCTTC.